A selection of T cell receptor beta chains follows, all from one sample in a study of T cells in Graves' hyperthyroidism and ophthalmopathy. TCRdb re-analysed the multiplex PCR reads in MiXCR, keeping a single row per CDR3 protein. The sample has hundreds of thousands of distinct CDR3 sequences; over 15% are singletons. The sequenced sample consisted of blood. Every receptor here comes from a woman aged 60-70 years with Graves' ophthalmopathy. CDR3s include the opening cysteine and the closing phenylalanine or tryptophan. Each record gives: J gene, clone size, D gene, V gene, CDR3 DNA, CDR3 protein. A D gene is named only where the DNA matches it firmly. Clone size appears in some rows only: once, few, many, or a class for an expanded clone.

TRBJ2-7,many,TRBD2,TRBV6-2/TRBV6-3,TGTGCCAGCAGTTGGTCGCTAGCGGGAGCTTGGTCCTACGAGCAGTACTTC,CASSWSLAGAWSYEQYF
TRBJ1-1,many,NA,TRBV20-1,TGCAGTGCTAGGCGATCGAGGGGTATGAACACTGAAGCTTTCTTT,CSARRSRGMNTEAFF
TRBJ1-1,many,NA,TRBV7-8,TGTGCCAGCAGCTTAGGAGGGACCGCTTTCTTT,CASSLGGTAFF
TRBJ1-1,many,TRBD1,TRBV7-9,TGTGCCAGCAGCTTCCGGACAGGGGGCGAAGCTTTCTTT,CASSFRTGGEAFF
TRBJ2-1,many,NA,TRBV11-3,TGTGCCAGCAGCTTCGGGGAAGACAATGAGCAGTTCTTC,CASSFGEDNEQFF
TRBJ1-2,many,NA,TRBV30,TGTGCCTGGCGAGTAAGGGGGTATCCCAACTATGGCTACACCTTC,CAWRVRGYPNYGYTF
TRBJ2-3,few,NA,TRBV6-2/TRBV6-3,TGTGCCACCACGCGGTCCGCGGGACCCACAGATACGCAGTATTTT,CATTRSAGPTDTQYF
TRBJ1-6,many,NA,TRBV6-1,TGTGCCAGCAGTGAGCTTACTCGGGGGGTGACCTATAATTCACCCCTCCACTTT,CASSELTRGVTYNSPLHF
TRBJ2-7,NA,TRBD2,TRBV20-1,TGCAGTGCTCGCCGCGGACTAGCGTACGCCTACGAGCAGTACTTC,CSARRGLAYAYEQYF
TRBJ2-3,many,TRBD2,TRBV5-1,TGCGCCAGCAGCTCCTTAGCGGGAGGTTTAGATACGCAGTATTTT,CASSSLAGGLDTQYF
TRBJ1-4,NA,NA,TRBV15,TGTGCCACCAGCCTAGAGAGGGCAACTAATGAAAAACTGTTTTTT,CATSLERATNEKLFF
TRBJ1-1,many,NA,TRBV11-2,TGTGCCAGCAGCTCGGGGGGCACGGCTTTCTTT,CASSSGGTAFF
TRBJ2-7,many,TRBD2,TRBV24-1,TGTGCCACCTCACCATCGGGGGGGATTACCTACGAGCAGTACTTC,CATSPSGGITYEQYF
TRBJ1-5,few,NA,TRBV4-3,TGCGCCAGCAGCCAAGAAAGTAGCAATCAGCCCCAGCATTTT,CASSQESSNQPQHF
TRBJ1-6,many,TRBD1,TRBV20-1,TGCAGTGCTAGGGGACAGGGACAGAAAGTACCCCTCCACTTT,CSARGQGQKVPLHF
TRBJ2-5,NA,TRBD1,TRBV7-2,TGTGCCAGCAGCTTAGGGGGACAGGGAGCAGAGACCCAGTACTTC,CASSLGGQGAETQYF
TRBJ1-4,many,NA,TRBV12-3/TRBV12-4,TGTGCCAGCAGTTTGCGGCGGGGGGCAGGCGAAAAACTGTTTTTT,CASSLRRGAGEKLFF
TRBJ1-4,many,NA,TRBV20-1,TGCAGTGCTAGTTTTGTCATAGACGGCGAAAAACTGTTTTTT,CSASFVIDGEKLFF
TRBJ1-4,NA,NA,TRBV25-1,TGTGCCAGCAGTGAAAGCGGGTTAGACCTTTGGGGAAATGAAAAACTGTTTTTT,CASSESGLDLWGNEKLFF
TRBJ2-7,NA,TRBD2,TRBV6-2/TRBV6-3,TGTGCCAGCAGACGCCCCACAACTAGCGGGACTTACGAGCAGTACTTC,CASRRPTTSGTYEQYF
TRBJ2-5,few,TRBD2,TRBV27,TGTGCCAGCAGGCCGGGACTAGCGCCAAGGAGCCAAGAGACCCAGTACTTC,CASRPGLAPRSQETQYF
TRBJ2-1,few,NA,TRBV6-1,TGTGCCAGCAGGGGGAGAGGGGGAATTTTGGTCAATGAGCAGTTCTTC,CASRGRGGILVNEQFF
TRBJ2-5,many,TRBD1,TRBV20-1,TGCAGTGCTAGAGGCCGACAGGGAAGAGGAGAGACCCAGTACTTC,CSARGRQGRGETQYF
TRBJ2-4,NA,TRBD2,TRBV27,TGTGCCAGCAAGAGGGAGGGTGAAGCCAAAAACATTCAGTACTTC,CASKREGEAKNIQYF
TRBJ1-6,NA,NA,TRBV19,TGTGCCAGTAGTCGGGAGGGCCATAATTCACCCCTCCACTTT,CASSREGHNSPLHF
TRBJ2-7,NA,NA,TRBV18,TGTGCCAGCTCACCGACCGCGAACGACTACGAGCAGTACTTC,CASSPTANDYEQYF
TRBJ2-2,many,NA,TRBV7-2,TGTGCCAGCAGCTTAGTTGGGGTCTCCGCGAACACCGGGGAGCTGTTTTTT,CASSLVGVSANTGELFF
TRBJ1-1,NA,NA,TRBV6-7,TGTGCCAGCAAAAGCCGCCAGGTTATAGTGAACACTGAAGCTTTCTTT,CASKSRQVIVNTEAFF
TRBJ1-2,NA,TRBD1,TRBV4-2,TGTGCCAGCAGCCAAGGTCATACAGGGGGCCATGGCTACACCTTC,CASSQGHTGGHGYTF
TRBJ2-7,few,TRBD2,TRBV7-8,TGTGCCAGCAGCTGGACTAGCGGGAGGTTATACGAGCAGTACTTC,CASSWTSGRLYEQYF
TRBJ2-3,many,TRBD2,TRBV7-2,TGTGCCAGCAGCTTACCTGGGGGGACTAGCGGGATTGGAAGCACAGATACGCAGTATTTT,CASSLPGGTSGIGSTDTQYF
TRBJ2-2,NA,NA,TRBV9,TGTGCCAGCAGCGTAGACAGGATCCCCGGGGAGCTGTTTTTT,CASSVDRIPGELFF
TRBJ2-7,many,NA,TRBV6-2/TRBV6-3,TGTGCCAGCAGTTATTTAGGAGGGAAGTTCCGCTACGAGCAGTACTTC,CASSYLGGKFRYEQYF
TRBJ2-2,many,NA,TRBV7-3,TGTGCCAGCAGCTCCTTCAACACCGGGGAGCTGTTTTTT,CASSSFNTGELFF
TRBJ2-2,NA,NA,TRBV15,TGTGCCACCAGCAGAGTTCTCCAGGGCGGCGGGGAGCTGTTTTTT,CATSRVLQGGGELFF
TRBJ1-6,many,NA,TRBV2,TGTGCCAGCGTAGACCGGGACTCCTATAATTCACCCCTCCACTTT,CASVDRDSYNSPLHF
TRBJ2-2,many,NA,TRBV12-3/TRBV12-4,TGTGCCAGCAGTGGTCCCCCCCGGGAACCGAACACCGGGGAGCTGTTTTTT,CASSGPPREPNTGELFF
TRBJ1-5,NA,NA,TRBV12-3/TRBV12-4,TGTGCCAGCAGTGAGGGTGTCAATCAGCCCCAGCATTTT,CASSEGVNQPQHF
TRBJ1-6,few,NA,TRBV12-3/TRBV12-4,TGTGCCAGCAGTTTCGAGAGCTCCTATAATCCACCCCTCCACTTT,CASSFESSYNPPLHF
TRBJ1-1,many,NA,TRBV18,TGTGCCAGCTCACCACCGAGTACTAAAACTGAAGCTTTCTTT,CASSPPSTKTEAFF
TRBJ2-7,many,NA,TRBV7-9,TGTGCCAGCAGCCAAGGGGACACCTACTCCTACGAGCAGTACTTC,CASSQGDTYSYEQYF
TRBJ2-7,NA,NA,TRBV12-3/TRBV12-4,TGTGCCAGCAGTTTGGACCACAACCCCTACGAGCAGTACTTC,CASSLDHNPYEQYF
TRBJ2-7,NA,NA,TRBV7-6,TGTGCCAGCAGCCCAGCCCCCTCCTACGAGCAGTACTTC,CASSPAPSYEQYF
TRBJ2-3,NA,TRBD2,TRBV5-6,TGTGCCAGCAGCTCGGGACTAGCAGGCACTACGCAGTATTTT,CASSSGLAGTTQYF
TRBJ2-7,few,NA,TRBV20-1,TGCAGTGCTAGAGATGCACTTTCCTACGAGCAGTACTTC,CSARDALSYEQYF
TRBJ2-1,NA,TRBD2,TRBV7-2,TGTGCCAGCAGCTTTTGGACTAGCGGGTTGTCCAATGAGCAGTTCTTC,CASSFWTSGLSNEQFF
TRBJ2-1,many,TRBD2,TRBV2,TGTGCCAGCAGTTGGGGGGGAGAAGATGAGCAGTTCTTC,CASSWGGEDEQFF
TRBJ2-1,NA,TRBD2,TRBV19,TGTGCCAGTGCTAGCGGGGGGGCCTCCTACAATGAGCAGTTCTTC,CASASGGASYNEQFF
TRBJ2-5,many,TRBD1,TRBV6-2/TRBV6-3,TGTGCCAGCCGTGGACAGGGAAGCGTTCCAGAGACCCAGTACTTC,CASRGQGSVPETQYF
TRBJ1-2,NA,TRBD1,TRBV20-1,TGCAGTGCTGGGTGGGGGACAGTCGCCGGGGGCTACACCTTC,CSAGWGTVAGGYTF
TRBJ1-5,many,NA,TRBV7-2,TGTGCCAGCAGCTTAGACTTTGCGAGGGCAGGGAGCGGTCAGCCCCAGCATTTT,CASSLDFARAGSGQPQHF